Listed here is a single T cell receptor (beta chain). The antigen is undetermined. These data are taken from a study of response to subunit inactivated influenza vaccine. Study-level results: Few additional T cells are recruited per seasonal influenza vaccination, authors suggested.

TCRdb ran MiXCR on the RT-PCR reads and lists one entry per CDR3 protein. In the table there are around 600,000 distinct CDR3 sequences, about 11% of which are singletons. Germline CDR1 reads SGHTA; CDR2 reads FQGNSA. The CDR3 extends over 15 amino acids. Unmatched junction bases numbered 3, after V lost 3 bases and J lost 3 bases. The sample was also reused in another study, on T cells expressing NK-cell markers. Turning to that study: With UMIs, 5'RACE template switching was used to make TCR beta cDNA. Sorted CD3+CD56-NKG2C+, CD3+CD56+NKG2C+ and CD3+CD56+NKG2C- T cells supplied the TCR beta repertoires. Roughly 1.0-7.0% of CD8+ T cells in over 5 donors belonged to dominant NKG2C+ clonotypes.

The sequencing here drew on PBMCs from blood, taken on the day of vaccination. The receptor's source is a man aged 45-65 years who received an inactivated influenza vaccine. The chain joins TRBV7-2 to TRBJ2-2; 8 nucleotides line up with TRBD1. The CDR3, as DNA: TGTGCCAGCAGCTTCGACAGGGGTTACACCGGGGAGCTGTTTTTT. This gives the protein CASSFDRGYTGELFF.